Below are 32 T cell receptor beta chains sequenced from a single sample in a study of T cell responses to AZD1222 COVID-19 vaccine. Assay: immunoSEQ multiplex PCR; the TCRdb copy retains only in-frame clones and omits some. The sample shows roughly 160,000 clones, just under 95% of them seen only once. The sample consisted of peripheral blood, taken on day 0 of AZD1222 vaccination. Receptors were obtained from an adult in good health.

CDR3 amino acids: CASSQDGGDSYGYTF. DNA of the CDR3: TGTGCCAGCAGCCAAGATGGGGGGGACAGCTATGGCTACACCTTC. This chain connects TRBV4-2 to TRBJ1-2; 7 positions agree with TRBD1. V shed 0 bases, J shed 4 bases, and the junction held 5 bases outside the gene matches. The CDR3 is made up of 15 amino acids. Germline V lookup: CDR1 LGHNA, CDR2 YNFKEQ.

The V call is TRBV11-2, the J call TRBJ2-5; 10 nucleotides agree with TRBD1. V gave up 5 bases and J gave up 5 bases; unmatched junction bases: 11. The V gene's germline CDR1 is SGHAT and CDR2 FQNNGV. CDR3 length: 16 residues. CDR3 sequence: CASSGGQGVYKETQYF. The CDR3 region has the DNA TGTGCCAGCAGCGGCGGACAGGGGGTTTACAAGGAGACCCAGTACTTC.

Here the CDR3 reads CASSQVLSSYNEQFF. CDR3 sequence (DNA): TGCGCCAGCAGCCAAGTTTTAAGCTCCTACAATGAGCAGTTCTTC. V gene TRBV4-1 combines with J gene TRBJ2-1; D unclear. The CDR3 is 15 amino acids. With 1 base removed from V and 0 bases from J, the gap between germline ends came to 7 bases. Germline V lookup: CDR1 MGHRA, CDR2 YSYEKL.

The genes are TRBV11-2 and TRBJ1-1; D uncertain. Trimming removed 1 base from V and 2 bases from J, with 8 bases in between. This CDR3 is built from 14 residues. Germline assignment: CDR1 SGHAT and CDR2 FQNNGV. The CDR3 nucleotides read TGTGCCAGCAGCTTAGGTTTGGGCAACACTGAAGCTTTCTTT. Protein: CASSLGLGNTEAFF.

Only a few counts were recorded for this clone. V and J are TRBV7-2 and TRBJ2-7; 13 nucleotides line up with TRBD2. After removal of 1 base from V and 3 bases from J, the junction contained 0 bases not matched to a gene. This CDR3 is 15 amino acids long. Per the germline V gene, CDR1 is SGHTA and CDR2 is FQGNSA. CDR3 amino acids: CASSLGLAGGYEQYF. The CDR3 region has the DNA TGTGCCAGCAGCTTAGGACTAGCGGGGGGCTACGAGCAGTACTTC.

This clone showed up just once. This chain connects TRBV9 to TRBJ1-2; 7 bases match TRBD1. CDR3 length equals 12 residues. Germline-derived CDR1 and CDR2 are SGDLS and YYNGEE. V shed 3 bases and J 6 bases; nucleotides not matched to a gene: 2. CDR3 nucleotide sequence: TGTGCCAGCAGCGCTACAGGGGATGGCTACACCTTC. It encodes CASSATGDGYTF.

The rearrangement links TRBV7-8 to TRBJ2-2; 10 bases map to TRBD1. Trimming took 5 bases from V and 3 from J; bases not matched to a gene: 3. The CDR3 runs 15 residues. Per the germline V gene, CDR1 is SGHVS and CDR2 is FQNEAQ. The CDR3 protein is CASSVTGGDTGELFF. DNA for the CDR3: TGTGCCAGCAGCGTGACAGGGGGCGACACCGGGGAGCTGTTTTTT.

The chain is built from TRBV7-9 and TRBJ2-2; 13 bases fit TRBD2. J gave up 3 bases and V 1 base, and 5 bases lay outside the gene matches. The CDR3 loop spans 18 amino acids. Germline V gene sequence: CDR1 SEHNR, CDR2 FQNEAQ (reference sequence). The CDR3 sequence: CASSLGTSGRRDTGELFF. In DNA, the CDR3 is TGTGCCAGCAGCTTAGGGACTAGCGGGAGAAGGGACACCGGGGAGCTGTTTTTT.

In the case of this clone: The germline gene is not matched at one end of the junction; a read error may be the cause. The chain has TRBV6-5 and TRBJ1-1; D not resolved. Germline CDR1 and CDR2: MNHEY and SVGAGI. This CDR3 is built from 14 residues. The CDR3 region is CASSYSTGQPEAFF. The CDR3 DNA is TGTGCCAGCAGTTACTCGACCGGGCAGCCTGAGGCTTTCTTT.

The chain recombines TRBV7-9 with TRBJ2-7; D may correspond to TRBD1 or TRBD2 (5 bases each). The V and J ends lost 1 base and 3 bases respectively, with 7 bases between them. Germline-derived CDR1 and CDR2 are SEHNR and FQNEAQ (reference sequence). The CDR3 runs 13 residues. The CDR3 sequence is CASSLGDLYEQYF. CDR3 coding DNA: TGTGCCAGCAGCTTAGGGGACCTCTACGAGCAGTACTTC.

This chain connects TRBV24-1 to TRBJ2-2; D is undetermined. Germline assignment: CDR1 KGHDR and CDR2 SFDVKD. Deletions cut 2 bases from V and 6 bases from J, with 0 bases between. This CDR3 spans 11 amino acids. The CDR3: CATSDSGELFF. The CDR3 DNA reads TGTGCCACCAGTGATTCCGGGGAGCTGTTTTTT.

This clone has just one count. Here the CDR3 reads CASSKDTGTEAFF. The DNA of the CDR3 is TGTGCCAGCAGCAAGGACACAGGCACTGAAGCTTTCTTT. The gene calls are TRBV7-9 and TRBJ1-1; a weak D match, TRBD1 (5 bases). V gave up 5 bases and J gave up 4 bases, with 11 bases separating them. CDR1 is SEHNR and CDR2 is FQNEAQ in the germline V gene (reference sequence). The CDR3 runs to 13 residues.

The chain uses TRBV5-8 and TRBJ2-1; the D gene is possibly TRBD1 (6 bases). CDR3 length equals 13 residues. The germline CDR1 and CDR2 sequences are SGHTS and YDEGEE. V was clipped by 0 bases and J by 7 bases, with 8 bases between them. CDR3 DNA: TGTGCCAGCAGCTTGGCCCAGGGGAATGAGCAGTTCTTC. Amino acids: CASSLAQGNEQFF.

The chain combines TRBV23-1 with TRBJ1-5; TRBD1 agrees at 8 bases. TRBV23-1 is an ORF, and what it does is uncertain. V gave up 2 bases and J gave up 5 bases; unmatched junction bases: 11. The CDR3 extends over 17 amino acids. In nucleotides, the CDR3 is TGCGCCAGCAGTCAAACCGACGCAGGGGGCATCGATCAGCCCCAGCATTTT. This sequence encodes CASSQTDAGGIDQPQHF.

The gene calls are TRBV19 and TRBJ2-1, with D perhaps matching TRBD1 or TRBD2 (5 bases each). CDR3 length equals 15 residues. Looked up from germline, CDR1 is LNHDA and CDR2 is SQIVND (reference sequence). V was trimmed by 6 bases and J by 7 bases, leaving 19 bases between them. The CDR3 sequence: CASSHLPGGGNEQFF. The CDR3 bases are TGTGCCAGTAGCCATTTGCCTGGGGGTGGGAATGAGCAGTTCTTC. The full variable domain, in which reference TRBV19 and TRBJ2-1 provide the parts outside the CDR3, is DGGITQSPKYLFRKEGQNVTLSCEQNLNHDAMYWYRQDPGQGLRLIYYSQIVNDFQKGDIAEGYSVSREKKESFPLTVTSAQKNPTAFYLCASSHLPGGGNEQFFGPGTRLTVL.

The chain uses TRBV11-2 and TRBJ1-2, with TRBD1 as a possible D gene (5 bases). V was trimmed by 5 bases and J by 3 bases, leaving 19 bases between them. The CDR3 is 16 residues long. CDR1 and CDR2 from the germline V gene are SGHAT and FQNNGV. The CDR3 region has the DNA TGTGCCAGCAGCCTCACCCGGGGGGTATCGGACTATGGCTACACCTTC. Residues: CASSLTRGVSDYGYTF.

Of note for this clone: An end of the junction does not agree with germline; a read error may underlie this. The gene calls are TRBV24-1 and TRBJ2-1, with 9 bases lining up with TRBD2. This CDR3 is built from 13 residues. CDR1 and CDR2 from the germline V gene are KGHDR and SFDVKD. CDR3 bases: TGTGCCACCAGGACTAGCGGCTACGATGAGCAGTTCTTC. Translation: CATRTSGYDEQFF.

Written as DNA, the CDR3 is TGTGCCAGTAGTATGGGGGCAGATACGCAGTATTTT. This gives the protein CASSMGADTQYF. The chain is built from TRBV19 and TRBJ2-3, with D perhaps being TRBD1 or TRBD2 (5 bases each). The CDR3 runs 12 residues. CDR1 is LNHDA, CDR2 SQIVND, per germline (reference sequence). V lost 3 bases, J lost 4 bases, and 5 bases lay in between.

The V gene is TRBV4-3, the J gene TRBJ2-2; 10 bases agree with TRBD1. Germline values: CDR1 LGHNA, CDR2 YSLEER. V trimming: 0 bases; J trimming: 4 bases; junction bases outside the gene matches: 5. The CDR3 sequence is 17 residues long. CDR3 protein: CASSQEGTGVSTGELFF. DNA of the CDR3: TGCGCCAGCAGCCAAGAGGGGACAGGGGTGAGCACCGGGGAGCTGTTTTTT.

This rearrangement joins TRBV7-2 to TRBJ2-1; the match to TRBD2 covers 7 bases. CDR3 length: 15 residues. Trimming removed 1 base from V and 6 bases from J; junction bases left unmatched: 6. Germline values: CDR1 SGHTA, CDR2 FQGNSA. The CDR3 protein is CASSLGGGRPNEQFF. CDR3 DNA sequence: TGTGCCAGCAGCTTAGGGGGGGGACGGCCCAATGAGCAGTTCTTC.

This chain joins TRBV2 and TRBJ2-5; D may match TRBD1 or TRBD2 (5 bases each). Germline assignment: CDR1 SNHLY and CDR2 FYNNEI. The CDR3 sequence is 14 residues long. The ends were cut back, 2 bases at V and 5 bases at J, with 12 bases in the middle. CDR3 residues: CASSELGEEETQYF. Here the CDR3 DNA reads TGTGCCAGCAGTGAATTGGGGGAAGAGGAGACCCAGTACTTC.

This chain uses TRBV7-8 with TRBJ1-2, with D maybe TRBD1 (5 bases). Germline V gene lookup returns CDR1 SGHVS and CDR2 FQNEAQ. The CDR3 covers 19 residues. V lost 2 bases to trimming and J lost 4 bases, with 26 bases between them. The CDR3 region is CASSLRPPSGDRIGYGYTF. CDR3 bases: TGTGCCAGCAGCTTACGCCCCCCATCGGGGGACCGAATAGGCTATGGCTACACCTTC. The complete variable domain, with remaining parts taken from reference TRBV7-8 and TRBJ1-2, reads GAGVSQSPRYKVAKRGQDVALRCDPISGHVSLFWYQQALGQGPEFLTYFQNEAQLDKSGLPSDRFFAERPEGSVSTLKIQRTQQEDSAVYLCASSLRPPSGDRIGYGYTFGSGTRLTVV.

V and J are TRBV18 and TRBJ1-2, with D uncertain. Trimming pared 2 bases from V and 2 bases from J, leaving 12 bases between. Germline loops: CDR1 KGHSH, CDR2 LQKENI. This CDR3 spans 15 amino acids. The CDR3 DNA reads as TGTGCCAGCTCACCAGGGCCGGCCACCAACTATGGCTACACCTTC. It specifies CASSPGPATNYGYTF.

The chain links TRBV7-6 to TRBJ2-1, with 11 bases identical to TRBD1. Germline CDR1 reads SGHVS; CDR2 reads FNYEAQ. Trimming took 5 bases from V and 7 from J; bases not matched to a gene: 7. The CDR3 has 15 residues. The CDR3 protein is CASSQGQGVANEQFF. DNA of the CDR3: TGTGCCAGCAGCCAGGGACAGGGGGTAGCGAATGAGCAGTTCTTC.

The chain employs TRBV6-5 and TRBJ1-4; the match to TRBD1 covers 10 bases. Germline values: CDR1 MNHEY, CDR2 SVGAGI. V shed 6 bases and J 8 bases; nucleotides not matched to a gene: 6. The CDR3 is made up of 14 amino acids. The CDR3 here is CASSWTGGGEKLFF. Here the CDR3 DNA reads TGTGCCAGCAGCTGGACAGGGGGGGGCGAAAAACTGTTTTTT.

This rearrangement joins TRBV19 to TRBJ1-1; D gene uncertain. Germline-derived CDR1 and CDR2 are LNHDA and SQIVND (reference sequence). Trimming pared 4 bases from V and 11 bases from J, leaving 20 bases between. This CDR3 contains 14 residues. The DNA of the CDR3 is TGTGCCAGTAGTACCCCGGCCGGTTTTGAAGGTGCTTTCTTT. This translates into CASSTPAGFEGAFF.

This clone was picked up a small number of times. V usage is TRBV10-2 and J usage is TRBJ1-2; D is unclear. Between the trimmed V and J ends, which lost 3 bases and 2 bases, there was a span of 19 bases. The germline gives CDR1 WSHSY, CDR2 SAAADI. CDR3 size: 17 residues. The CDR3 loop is CASSELILGQPNYGYTF. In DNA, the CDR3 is TGCGCCAGCAGTGAACTAATACTCGGGCAGCCCAACTATGGCTACACCTTC.

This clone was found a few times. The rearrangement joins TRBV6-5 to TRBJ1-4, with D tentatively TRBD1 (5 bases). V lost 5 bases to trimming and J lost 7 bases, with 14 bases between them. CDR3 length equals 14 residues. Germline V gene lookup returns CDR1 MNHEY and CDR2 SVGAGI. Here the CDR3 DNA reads TGTGCCAGCAGTCGACAGTCGCGAGGTGAAAAACTGTTTTTT. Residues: CASSRQSRGEKLFF.

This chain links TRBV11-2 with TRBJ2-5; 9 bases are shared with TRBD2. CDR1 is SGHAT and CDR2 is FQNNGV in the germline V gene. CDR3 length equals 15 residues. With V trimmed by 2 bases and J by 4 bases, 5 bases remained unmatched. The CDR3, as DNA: TGTGCCAGCAGCTTAAACCAGCGGGGGGTAGAGACCCAGTACTTC. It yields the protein CASSLNQRGVETQYF.

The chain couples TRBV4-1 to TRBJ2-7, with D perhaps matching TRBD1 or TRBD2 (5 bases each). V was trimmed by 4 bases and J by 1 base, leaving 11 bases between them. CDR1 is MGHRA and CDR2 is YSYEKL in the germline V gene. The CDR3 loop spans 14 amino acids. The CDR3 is CASSPQGESYEQYF. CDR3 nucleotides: TGCGCCAGCAGCCCTCAGGGAGAGTCCTACGAGCAGTACTTC.

Here the CDR3 reads CASRGSGVSGEQFF. CDR3 DNA: TGTGCCAGCAGGGGCAGTGGGGTTTCGGGCGAGCAGTTCTTC. The J gene is TRBJ2-1, the V gene TRBV25-1; D not certain. Germline values: CDR1 MGHDK, CDR2 SYGVNS. Deletions cut 6 bases from V and 10 bases from J, with 19 bases between. This CDR3 spans 14 amino acids.

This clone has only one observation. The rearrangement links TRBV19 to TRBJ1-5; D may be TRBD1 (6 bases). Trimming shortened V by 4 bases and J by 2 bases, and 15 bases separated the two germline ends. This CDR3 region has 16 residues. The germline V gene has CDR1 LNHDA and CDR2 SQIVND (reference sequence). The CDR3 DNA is TGTGCCAGTAGTAGACCCTACTACAGGGGCAATCAGCCCCAGCATTTT. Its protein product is CASSRPYYRGNQPQHF. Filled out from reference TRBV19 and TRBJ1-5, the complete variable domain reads DGGITQSPKYLFRKEGQNVTLSCEQNLNHDAMYWYRQDPGQGLRLIYYSQIVNDFQKGDIAEGYSVSREKKESFPLTVTSAQKNPTAFYLCASSRPYYRGNQPQHFGDGTRLSIL.